These 20 T cell receptor beta chains share one sample of origin, sequenced in a study of graft-versus-host responses after intestinal transplantation. Sequencing used immunoSEQ multiplex PCR; TCRdb keeps in-frame clones, though not all of them. The sample lists about 120,000 clones; approximately 90% were seen once. Antigens for these TCRs are unknown. The sample was unstimulated CD4+ T cells sorted from spleen or lymph node cells, taken before intestinal transplant. The receptors were gathered from a human donor who received an intestinal transplant.

This rearrangement joins TRBV7-9 to TRBJ1-1; D gene unclear. The CDR3 loop spans 14 amino acids. The germline V gene has CDR1 SEHNR and CDR2 FQNEAQ (reference sequence). V was clipped by 5 bases and J by 0 bases, with 10 bases between them. CDR3 bases: TGTGCCAGCAGCCCAGATTTTATGAACACTGAAGCTTTCTTT. Translating gives CASSPDFMNTEAFF.

The V gene is TRBV28, the J gene TRBJ1-2; possibly TRBD1 for D (6 bases). Germline-derived CDR1 and CDR2 are MDHEN and SYDVKM. V was pared by 2 bases and J by 0 bases, with 16 bases between. There are 17 residues in the CDR3. The CDR3 region is CASSLQGPSSSNYGYTF. Written as DNA, the CDR3 is TGTGCCAGCAGTTTACAGGGGCCCTCTTCCTCTAACTATGGCTACACCTTC.

This clone was counted between two and nine times. V usage is TRBV5-6 and J usage is TRBJ2-7; TRBD1 agrees at 7 bases. Trimming at V came to 5 bases and at J to 3 bases, leaving 5 bases not matched to a gene. From germline, CDR1 is SGHDT and CDR2 YYEEEE. The CDR3 loop spans 13 amino acids. CDR3 sequence: CASSRDRLYEQYF. DNA for the CDR3: TGTGCCAGCAGTCGGGACAGACTCTACGAGCAGTACTTC. Using reference TRBV5-6 and TRBJ2-7 for the parts outside the CDR3, the full variable domain is DAGVTQSPTHLIKTRGQQVTLRCSPKSGHDTVSWYQQALGQGPQFIFQYYEEEERQRGNFPDRFSGHQFPNYSSELNVNALLLGDSALYLCASSRDRLYEQYFGPGTRLTVT.

This clone was counted a single time. This chain joins TRBV6-1 and TRBJ1-6; D is unclear. The germline V gene has CDR1 MNHNS and CDR2 SASEGT. The CDR3 has 18 residues. V gave up 2 bases and J gave up 0 bases, with 14 bases separating them. The CDR3 DNA is TGTGCCAGCAGTGAATTTACGGCAGGCCTCTCCTATAATTCACCCCTCCACTTT. This sequence encodes CASSEFTAGLSYNSPLHF.

The V gene is TRBV7-3, the J gene TRBJ1-1; possibly TRBD1 for D (6 bases). V gave up 5 bases and J gave up 2 bases, with 9 bases separating them. CDR3 size: 13 residues. CDR1 and CDR2 (germline): SGHTA, FQGTGA. Written as DNA, the CDR3 is TGTGCCAGCAGCCAGGACAGCAACACTGAAGCTTTCTTT. This sequence encodes CASSQDSNTEAFF.

The J gene is TRBJ1-1, the V gene TRBV2; D gene uncertain. V was trimmed by 6 bases and J by 0 bases, leaving 11 bases between them. Germline V gene lookup returns CDR1 SNHLY and CDR2 FYNNEI. There are 14 residues in the CDR3. CDR3 bases: TGTGCCAGCAGCTACCTTAGTATGAACACTGAAGCTTTCTTT. Translation gives CASSYLSMNTEAFF.

The gene calls are TRBV5-5 and TRBJ2-1; D is unresolved. This CDR3 has 13 amino acids. V lost 4 bases and J 8 bases, leaving 13 bases between the germline ends. CDR1 and CDR2 (germline): SGHKS, YYEKEE (reference sequence). The DNA of the CDR3 is TGTGCCAGCAGCCGCCCCCGCACGGATGAGCAGTTCTTC. It translates to CASSRPRTDEQFF.

The V and J genes are TRBV5-4 and TRBJ2-6, with 7 bases identical to TRBD1. Trimming took 2 bases from V and 1 from J; bases not matched to a gene: 3. The CDR3 is 16 amino acids. The V gene's germline CDR1 is SGHNT and CDR2 YYREEE (reference sequence). The CDR3 sequence: CASSFTTGSGANVLTF. CDR3 DNA sequence: TGTGCCAGCAGCTTTACGACAGGGTCTGGGGCCAACGTCCTGACTTTC.

This chain links TRBV5-6 with TRBJ1-1; D possibly corresponds to TRBD1 (6 bases). The V end lost 3 bases, the J end lost 0 bases, and 15 bases lay between the germline ends. The germline gives CDR1 SGHDT, CDR2 YYEEEE. The CDR3 spans 16 residues. CDR3 DNA: TGTGCCAGCAGCTACTACCCGGGGGGCATGAACACTGAAGCTTTCTTT. Its translation is CASSYYPGGMNTEAFF.

V gene TRBV5-5 combines with J gene TRBJ1-1, with 9 positions matching TRBD1. Germline V CDR1 and CDR2: SGHKS, YYEKEE (reference sequence). V trimming: 4 bases; J trimming: 5 bases; junction bases outside the gene matches: 9. The length of the CDR3 is 15 residues. The CDR3: CASSLQGAWRTEAFF. The CDR3 DNA reads as TGTGCCAGCAGCCTACAGGGGGCGTGGAGGACTGAAGCTTTCTTT.

The V call is TRBV7-2, the J call TRBJ1-5; TRBD1 might be the D (6 bases). The V gene lost 1 base and the J gene lost 6 bases, with 10 bases spanning the gap. Germline loops: CDR1 SGHTA, CDR2 FQGNSA. The CDR3 length is 14 residues. The DNA for the CDR3 is TGTGCCAGCAGCTTAGTCCGGGACACTCAGCCCCAGCATTTT. Translation gives CASSLVRDTQPQHF.

The chain is built from TRBV10-2 and TRBJ2-7; D may be TRBD2 (7 bases). The CDR3 length is 13 residues. Per germline, CDR1 WSHSY and CDR2 SAAADI. Trimming left V 7 bases short and J 2 bases short, with 12 bases between. The CDR3 region has the DNA TGCGCCAGCACCATCGGGGGGCCCTACGAGCAGTACTTC. It specifies CASTIGGPYEQYF.

The genes are TRBV7-9 and TRBJ1-1; D may be TRBD1 (6 bases). V lost 3 bases to trimming and J lost 3 bases, with 8 bases between them. Germline lookup yields CDR1 SEHNR and CDR2 FQNEAQ (reference sequence). The CDR3 runs 13 residues. CDR3 residues: CASSFRGHTEAFF. The DNA of the CDR3 is TGTGCCAGCAGCTTCAGGGGCCACACTGAAGCTTTCTTT.

The count of this clone is one. The CDR3 spells CASSLDSPRGAFF. Here the CDR3 DNA reads TGTGCCAGCAGCTTAGACTCCCCTAGGGGAGCTTTCTTT. This chain connects TRBV7-2 to TRBJ1-1, with a weak D call TRBD1 (5 bases). The V end lost 1 base, the J end lost 10 bases, and 13 bases lay between the germline ends. The CDR3 has 13 residues. Germline V gives CDR1 SGHTA, CDR2 FQGNSA.

The chain couples TRBV7-6 to TRBJ2-7, with 7 bases lining up with TRBD1. The CDR3 is made up of 13 amino acids. Germline V gene lookup returns CDR1 SGHVS and CDR2 FNYEAQ. Unmatched junction bases numbered 7, after V lost 5 bases and J lost 6 bases. CDR3 loop: CASSIRSGGEQYF. CDR3 sequence (DNA): TGTGCCAGCAGCATCCGCTCAGGGGGCGAGCAGTACTTC. Complete variable domain (other parts from reference TRBV7-6 and TRBJ2-7): GAGVSQSPRYKVTKRGQDVALRCDPISGHVSLYWYRQALGQGPEFLTYFNYEAQQDKSGLPNDRFSAERPEGSISTLTIQRTEQRDSAMYRCASSIRSGGEQYFGPGTRLTVT.

This chain links TRBV7-2 with TRBJ2-1; D ambiguous. Germline V gene sequence: CDR1 SGHTA, CDR2 FQGNSA. The V end lost 5 bases, the J end lost 0 bases, and 8 bases lay between the germline ends. CDR3 size: 14 residues. The CDR3 nucleotides read TGTGCCAGCAGCCTAAGGAGCTCCTACAATGAGCAGTTCTTC. It is translated as CASSLRSSYNEQFF.

Notes on this clone: Other DNA sequences from this sample encode an identical CDR3 as well. J is TRBJ2-2 and V is TRBV4-1, with 7 bases matching TRBD1. Germline CDR1 reads MGHRA; CDR2 reads YSYEKL. Germline trimming cut 6 bases from V and 2 bases from J; bases unmatched to any gene: 12. The CDR3 is made up of 17 amino acids. The CDR3 here is CASRTGERGANTGELFF. The CDR3 DNA reads TGCGCCAGCAGAACAGGGGAAAGAGGAGCTAACACCGGGGAGCTGTTTTTT.

To note about this clone: One end of the junction is discordant with germline, which a read error may explain. The chain has TRBV7-6 and TRBJ2-3, with TRBD1 as a possible D gene (5 bases). The CDR3 covers 16 residues. CDR1 and CDR2 (germline): SGHVS, FNYEAQ. CDR3 residues: CASSLKGVRGSDTRYF. CDR3 in DNA: TGTGCCAGCAGTCTAAAAGGTGTAAGGGGTTCGGATACGCGGTATTTT.

With regard to this clone: Within the sample, other DNA sequences also encode this same CDR3. The chain couples TRBV4-3 to TRBJ2-2; 8 bases are shared with TRBD1. The CDR3 length is 15 residues. Per germline, CDR1 LGHNA and CDR2 YSLEER. With 0 bases clipped from V and 4 bases from J, the junction kept 1 base outside the gene matches. CDR3 region: CASSQDRGRTGELFF. The CDR3 region has the DNA TGCGCCAGCAGCCAAGACAGGGGGCGCACCGGGGAGCTGTTTTTT.

The chain employs TRBV7-2 and TRBJ1-5; D remains unclear. CDR1 and CDR2 (germline): SGHTA, FQGNSA. The CDR3 consists of 14 residues. V gave up 2 bases and J gave up 4 bases, with 9 bases separating them. CDR3 in DNA: TGTGCCAGCAGCTTACAGGTCCCAAATCAGCCCCAGCATTTT. Its translation is CASSLQVPNQPQHF.